This record covers a single T cell receptor (beta chain). The PCR used 60 Vbeta and 13 Jbeta primers. Per the authors' pipeline: In a later analysis, approximately 80 million unique TCR beta chains included roughly 11 million shared by two or more donors. The method was immunoSEQ multiplex PCR; TCRdb's version includes in-frame clones alone and lacks a portion of them. The V and J calls and clone size come from that table; D and trimming were worked out from the DNA. This sample has tens of thousands of clones, with roughly 82% found just once. This entry belongs to a study of cytomegalovirus exposure and HLA in healthy donors. Looking at the study overall: Of all 370 or so donors who were genotyped, 75% to 90% belonged to the Caucasian-associated ancestry cluster.

The CDR3 has 13 residues. The germline V gene encodes CDR1 MRHNA and CDR2 SNTAGT. The V gene lost 7 bases and the J gene lost 3 bases, with 11 bases spanning the gap. The donors gave bone marrow, and they were healthy. The chain couples TRBV6-4 to TRBJ2-3; D is possibly TRBD1 (6 bases). The sequenced material came from PBMCs. This sequence was found in a man aged 25 to 40 in good health and CMV-seronegative. The CDR3, as DNA: TGTGCCAGCAAACCCCAGGGGACAGATACGCAGTATTTT. Protein product: CASKPQGTDTQYF.